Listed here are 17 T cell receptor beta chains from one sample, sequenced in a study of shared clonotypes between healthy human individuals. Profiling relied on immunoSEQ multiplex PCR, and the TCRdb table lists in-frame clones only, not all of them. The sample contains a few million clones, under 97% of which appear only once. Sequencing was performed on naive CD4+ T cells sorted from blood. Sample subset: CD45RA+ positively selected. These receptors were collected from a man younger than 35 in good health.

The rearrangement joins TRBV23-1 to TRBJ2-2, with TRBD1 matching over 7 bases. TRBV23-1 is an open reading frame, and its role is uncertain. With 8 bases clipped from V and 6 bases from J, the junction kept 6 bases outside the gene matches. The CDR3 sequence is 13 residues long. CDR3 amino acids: CASGHQGAGELFF. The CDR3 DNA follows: TGCGCCAGCGGACACCAGGGGGCCGGGGAGCTGTTTTTT.

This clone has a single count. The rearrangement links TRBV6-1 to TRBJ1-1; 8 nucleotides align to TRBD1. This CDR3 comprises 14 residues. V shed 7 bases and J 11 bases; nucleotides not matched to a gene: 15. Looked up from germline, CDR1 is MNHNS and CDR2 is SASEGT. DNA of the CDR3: TGTGCCAGCACATCCGACAGGGGTGCCATGAGGGCTTTCTTT. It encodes CASTSDRGAMRAFF.

CDR3 bases: TGTGCCAGCAGTGGGTTCGGGGCACCGGGAGAGACCCAGTACTTC. Translating it yields CASSGFGAPGETQYF. V is TRBV2 and J is TRBJ2-5; D might be TRBD1 or TRBD2, each matching 5 bases. This CDR3 comprises 15 residues. With 4 bases removed from V and 4 bases from J, the gap between germline ends came to 16 bases. Looked up from germline, CDR1 is SNHLY and CDR2 is FYNNEI.

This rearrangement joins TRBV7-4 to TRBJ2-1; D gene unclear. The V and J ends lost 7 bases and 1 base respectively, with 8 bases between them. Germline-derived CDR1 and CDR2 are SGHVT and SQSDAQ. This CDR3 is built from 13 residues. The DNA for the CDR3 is TGTGCCAGCATCTACGGGTCCTACAATGAGCAGTTCTTC. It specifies CASIYGSYNEQFF.

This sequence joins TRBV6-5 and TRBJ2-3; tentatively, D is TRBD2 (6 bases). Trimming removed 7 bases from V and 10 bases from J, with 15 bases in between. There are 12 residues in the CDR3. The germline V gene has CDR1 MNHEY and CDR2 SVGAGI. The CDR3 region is CASMAGWGAQYF. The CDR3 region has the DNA TGTGCCAGCATGGCCGGGTGGGGGGCGCAGTATTTT.

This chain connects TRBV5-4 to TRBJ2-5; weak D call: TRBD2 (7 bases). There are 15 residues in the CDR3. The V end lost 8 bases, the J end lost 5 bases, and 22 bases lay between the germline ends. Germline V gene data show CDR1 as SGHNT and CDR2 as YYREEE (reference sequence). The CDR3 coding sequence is TGTGCCAGTACGGACGGGCTCAAGGGGGGGGAGACCCAGTACTTC. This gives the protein CASTDGLKGGETQYF.

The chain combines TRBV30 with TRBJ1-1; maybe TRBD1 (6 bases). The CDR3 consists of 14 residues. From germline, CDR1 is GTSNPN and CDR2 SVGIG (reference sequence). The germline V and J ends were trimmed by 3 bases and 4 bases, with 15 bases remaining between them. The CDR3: CAWSTTGLGTEAFF. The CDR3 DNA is TGTGCCTGGAGCACTACAGGGCTAGGCACTGAAGCTTTCTTT.

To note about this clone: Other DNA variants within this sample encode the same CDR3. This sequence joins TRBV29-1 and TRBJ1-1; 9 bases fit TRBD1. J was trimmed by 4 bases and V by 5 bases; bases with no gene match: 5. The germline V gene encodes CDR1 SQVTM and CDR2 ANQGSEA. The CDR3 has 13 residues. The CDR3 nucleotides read TGCAGCGTTTCGACAGGGGGGTCCACTGAAGCTTTCTTT. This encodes CSVSTGGSTEAFF.

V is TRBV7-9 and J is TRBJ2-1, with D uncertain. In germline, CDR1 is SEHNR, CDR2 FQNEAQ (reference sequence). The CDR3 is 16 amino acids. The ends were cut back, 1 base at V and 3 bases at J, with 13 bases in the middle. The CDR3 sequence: CASSLELQARYNEQFF. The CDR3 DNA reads TGTGCCAGCAGCTTAGAGCTCCAGGCCCGCTACAATGAGCAGTTCTTC.

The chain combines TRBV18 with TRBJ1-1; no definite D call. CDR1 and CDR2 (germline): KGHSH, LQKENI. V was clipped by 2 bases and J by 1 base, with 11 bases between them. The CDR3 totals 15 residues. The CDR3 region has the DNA TGTGCCAGCTCACCAGAGCGGCAGAAGAACACTGAAGCTTTCTTT. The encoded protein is CASSPERQKNTEAFF.

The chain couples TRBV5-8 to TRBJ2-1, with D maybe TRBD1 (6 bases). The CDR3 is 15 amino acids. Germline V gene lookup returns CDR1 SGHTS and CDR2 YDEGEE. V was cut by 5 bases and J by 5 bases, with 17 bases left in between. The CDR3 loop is CASSLGQWTHNEQFF. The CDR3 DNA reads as TGTGCCAGCAGTCTAGGACAGTGGACCCACAATGAGCAGTTCTTC.

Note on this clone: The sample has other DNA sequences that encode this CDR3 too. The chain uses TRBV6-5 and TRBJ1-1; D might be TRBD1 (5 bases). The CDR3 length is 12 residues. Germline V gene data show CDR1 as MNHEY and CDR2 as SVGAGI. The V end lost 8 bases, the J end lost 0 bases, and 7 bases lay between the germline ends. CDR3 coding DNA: TGTGCCAGCTCCAGGGTGAACACTGAAGCTTTCTTT. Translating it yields CASSRVNTEAFF.

CDR3 sequence: CASVRGTAGTDTQYF. The DNA of the CDR3 is TGCGCCAGCGTACGGGGGACGGCCGGCACAGATACGCAGTATTTT. The chain uses TRBV5-1 and TRBJ2-3; D possibly corresponds to TRBD2 (6 bases). The CDR3 is 15 residues long. V was trimmed by 7 bases and J by 1 base, leaving 16 bases between them. From germline, CDR1 is SGHRS and CDR2 YFSETQ.

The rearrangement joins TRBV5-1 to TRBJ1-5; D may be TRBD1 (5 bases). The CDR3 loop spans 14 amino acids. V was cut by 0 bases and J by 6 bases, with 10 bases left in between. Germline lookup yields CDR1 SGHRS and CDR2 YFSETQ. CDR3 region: CASSLGGDGQPQHF. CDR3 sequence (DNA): TGCGCCAGCAGCTTGGGGGGGGACGGTCAGCCCCAGCATTTT. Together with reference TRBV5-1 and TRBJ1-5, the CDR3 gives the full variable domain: KAGVTQTPRYLIKTRGQQVTLSCSPISGHRSVSWYQQTPGQGLQFLFEYFSETQRNKGNFPGRFSGRQFSNSRSEMNVSTLELGDSALYLCASSLGGDGQPQHFGDGTRLSIL.

The CDR3 bases are TGTGCCAGCAGCTTACTAGCGGCTAATGAAAAACTGTTTTTT. It translates to CASSLLAANEKLFF. The V and J genes are TRBV7-6 and TRBJ1-4, with unresolved D. This CDR3 spans 14 amino acids. The germline V and J ends were trimmed by 2 bases and 3 bases, with 7 bases remaining between them. Germline V gene lookup returns CDR1 SGHVS and CDR2 FNYEAQ.

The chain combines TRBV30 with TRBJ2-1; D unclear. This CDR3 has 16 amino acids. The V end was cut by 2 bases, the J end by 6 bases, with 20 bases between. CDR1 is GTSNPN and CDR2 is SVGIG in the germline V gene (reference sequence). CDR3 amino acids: CAWSPRHPEKRNEQFF. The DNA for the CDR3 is TGTGCCTGGAGTCCCCGCCACCCAGAAAAACGCAATGAGCAGTTCTTC.

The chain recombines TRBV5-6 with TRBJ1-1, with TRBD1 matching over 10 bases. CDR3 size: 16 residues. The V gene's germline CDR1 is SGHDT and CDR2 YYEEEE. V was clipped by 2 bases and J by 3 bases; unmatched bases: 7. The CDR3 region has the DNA TGTGCCAGCAGCTTACCGGGACAGGGGCGGGACACTGAAGCTTTCTTT. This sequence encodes CASSLPGQGRDTEAFF. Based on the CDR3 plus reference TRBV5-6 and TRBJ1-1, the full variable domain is DAGVTQSPTHLIKTRGQQVTLRCSPKSGHDTVSWYQQALGQGPQFIFQYYEEEERQRGNFPDRFSGHQFPNYSSELNVNALLLGDSALYLCASSLPGQGRDTEAFFGQGTRLTVV.